What follows are 26 T cell receptor beta chains derived from one specimen sequenced in a study of T cell responses to AZD1222 COVID-19 vaccine. The data were produced by immunoSEQ multiplex PCR, yet TCRdb's version contains in-frame clones alone and is incomplete. The table has about 110,000 clones, around 90% seen once; the top ten hold approximately 15%. The material sequenced was peripheral blood, taken 28 days after the second AZD1222 dose. The receptors stem from an adult who received the AZD1222 COVID-19 vaccine.

The V call is TRBV5-1, the J call TRBJ1-3, with no clear D. CDR1 and CDR2 from the germline V gene are SGHRS and YFSETQ. This CDR3 is 14 amino acids long. V lost 0 bases, J lost 4 bases, and 8 bases lay in between. The CDR3 reads CASSLGTDGNTIYF. CDR3 bases: TGCGCCAGCAGCTTGGGCACAGACGGAAACACCATATATTTT.

This clone has more than one count but fewer than ten. The chain is built from TRBV18 and TRBJ2-5; 9 bases align to TRBD1. The J segment lost 5 bases and the V segment lost 8 bases, leaving 6 bases of the junction unmatched. Germline assignment: CDR1 KGHSH and CDR2 LQKENI. This CDR3 region has 13 residues. In DNA form, the CDR3 reads TGTGCCAGCGGGACAGGGACCACTGAGACCCAGTACTTC. Residues: CASGTGTTETQYF.

The V gene is TRBV5-1, the J gene TRBJ1-1, with unresolved D. Trimming removed 2 bases at V and 8 bases at J, with 7 bases between. This CDR3 is 11 amino acids long. The germline CDR1 and CDR2 sequences are SGHRS and YFSETQ. The CDR3 loop is CASSFGREAFF. CDR3 nucleotides: TGCGCCAGCAGCTTTGGGAGAGAAGCTTTCTTT.

The rearrangement joins TRBV7-9 to TRBJ2-4; D is possibly TRBD1 or TRBD2 (5 bases each). Germline-derived CDR1 and CDR2 are SEHNR and FQNEAQ (reference sequence). V was cut by 1 base and J by 0 bases, with 10 bases left in between. There are 16 residues in the CDR3. CDR3 in amino acids: CASSLVGTLAKNIQYF. The CDR3, as DNA: TGTGCCAGCAGCTTAGTCGGGACCCTAGCCAAAAACATTCAGTACTTC.

This rearrangement joins TRBV3-1 (or the pseudogene TRBV3-2) to TRBJ1-1; D gene unclear. Germline V CDR1 and CDR2: LGHDT, YNNKEL (reference sequence). V gave up 4 bases and J gave up 5 bases, with 17 bases separating them. The CDR3 totals 15 residues. CDR3 protein: CASSLGPQVGTEAFF. The CDR3 DNA is TGTGCCAGCAGCCTGGGCCCCCAGGTAGGGACTGAAGCTTTCTTT.

The chain is built from TRBV28 and TRBJ2-7; D gene ambiguous. Germline V gene lookup returns CDR1 MDHEN and CDR2 SYDVKM. Trimming took off 4 bases at V and 7 bases at J, with 8 bases between the two ends. There are 11 residues in the CDR3. In DNA, the CDR3 is TGTGCCAGCAGTTCAGTTGAGGAGCAGTACTTC. Encoded protein: CASSSVEEQYF.

The chain links TRBV7-9 to TRBJ2-3, with 12 nucleotides matching TRBD2. Trimming at V came to 5 bases and at J to 4 bases, leaving 13 bases not matched to a gene. Germline V gene data show CDR1 as SEHNR and CDR2 as FQNEAQ (reference sequence). This CDR3 contains 18 residues. CDR3 in amino acids: CASSRGVLAGGLADTQYF. CDR3 sequence (DNA): TGTGCCAGCAGCCGCGGTGTCCTAGCGGGGGGGCTCGCAGATACGCAGTATTTT.

The J gene is TRBJ2-5, the V gene TRBV5-6; tentative D call: TRBD2 (5 bases). The CDR3 is 13 amino acids. CDR1 is SGHDT and CDR2 is YYEEEE in the germline V gene. V lost 0 bases, J lost 3 bases, and 6 bases lay in between. The CDR3 DNA is TGTGCCAGCAGCTTGGCAGCGGAAGAGACCCAGTACTTC. Translation gives CASSLAAEETQYF. Full variable domain (remainder filled in from reference TRBV5-6 and TRBJ2-5): DAGVTQSPTHLIKTRGQQVTLRCSPKSGHDTVSWYQQALGQGPQFIFQYYEEEERQRGNFPDRFSGHQFPNYSSELNVNALLLGDSALYLCASSLAAEETQYFGPGTRLLVL.

This chain joins TRBV6-5 and TRBJ2-2, with D possibly being TRBD1 (6 bases). The V and J ends lost 6 bases and 3 bases respectively, with 14 bases between them. Germline CDR1 and CDR2: MNHEY and SVGAGI. The CDR3 is 15 amino acids. The CDR3 DNA follows: TGTGCCAGCAGGCTACAGGGAGTGCACACCGGGGAGCTGTTTTTT. This codes for CASRLQGVHTGELFF.

This clone occurred once. The genes are TRBV10-3 and TRBJ1-1; D remains ambiguous. Germline V gene lookup returns CDR1 ENHRY and CDR2 SYGVKD. The CDR3 sequence is 14 residues long. V was pared by 6 bases and J by 1 base, with 12 bases between. The CDR3 DNA reads TGTGCCATCAGGGACCAAGCTGGGAACACTGAAGCTTTCTTT. Its translation: CAIRDQAGNTEAFF.

V is TRBV4-1 and J is TRBJ1-2; D call uncertain. The CDR3 has 15 amino acids. Germline lookup yields CDR1 MGHRA and CDR2 YSYEKL. The V end lost 1 base, the J end lost 8 bases, and 17 bases lay between the germline ends. The CDR3 DNA sequence: TGCGCCAGCAGCCAAGGATTCGGCAGAGTGGAAGGCTACACCTTC. Amino acids: CASSQGFGRVEGYTF.

This sequence joins TRBV7-2 and TRBJ1-4; 7 bases fit TRBD1. The CDR3 loop spans 15 amino acids. Per the germline V gene, CDR1 is SGHTA and CDR2 is FQGNSA. V dropped 5 bases and J dropped 7; count of bases not matched to a gene: 10. CDR3 nucleotide sequence: TGTGCCAGCAGCCAGGGGGGGAGTATACTTGAAAAACTGTTTTTT. It yields the protein CASSQGGSILEKLFF.

J is TRBJ2-1 and V is TRBV11-3, with D perhaps TRBD1 (5 bases). The germline gives CDR1 SGHNT, CDR2 YENEEA. Trimming removed 5 bases from V and 6 bases from J, with 11 bases in between. This CDR3 contains 13 residues. The DNA for the CDR3 is TGTGCCAGCAGCAACGGACAAGCCAATGAGCAGTTCTTC. It is translated as CASSNGQANEQFF.

This clone has just one count. The V gene is TRBV7-8, the J gene TRBJ1-1; 8 bases are a match to TRBD1. Germline CDR1 SGHVS, CDR2 FQNEAQ. The CDR3 has 14 amino acids. The V gene end was trimmed by 4 bases and the J gene end by 4 bases; junction bases not matched to a gene: 5. The CDR3 spells CASSSRQGSTEAFF. CDR3 DNA sequence: TGTGCCAGCAGCTCCCGACAGGGGTCCACTGAAGCTTTCTTT.

The chain combines TRBV9 with TRBJ2-7; D is possibly TRBD1 or TRBD2 (5 bases each). Germline CDR1 is SGDLS and CDR2 is YYNGEE. Deletions cut 0 bases from V and 2 bases from J, with 9 bases between. There are 14 residues in the CDR3. CDR3 sequence reads: CASSVGGGTYEQYF. The CDR3 coding sequence is TGTGCCAGCAGCGTAGGTGGGGGAACCTACGAGCAGTACTTC.

The genes are TRBV5-1 and TRBJ1-2; the D gene is possibly TRBD1 (5 bases). The CDR3 sequence is 10 residues long. The germline V and J ends were trimmed by 10 bases and 7 bases, with 11 bases remaining between them. The germline CDR1 and CDR2 sequences are SGHRS and YFSETQ. In DNA form, the CDR3 reads TGCGCCCTCACCGGGGGTGGCTACACCTTC. Its protein is CALTGGGYTF.

The chain employs TRBV5-1 and TRBJ1-2; 8 bases match TRBD1. CDR3 length: 15 residues. Germline loops: CDR1 SGHRS, CDR2 YFSETQ. The V and J ends lost 3 bases and 4 bases, in that order; junction bases with no gene match: 8. The DNA of the CDR3 is TGCGCCAGCAGCTCTGGCCGGACAGGGATCTATGGCTACACCTTC. Encoded protein: CASSSGRTGIYGYTF.

The chain has TRBV7-9 and TRBJ1-2; 7 positions match TRBD1. The CDR3 runs to 15 residues. Per germline, CDR1 SEHNR and CDR2 FQNEAQ (reference sequence). J lost 5 bases, V lost 5 bases, and 11 bases had no gene match. The chain's CDR3 is CASSHRGGGRYGYTF. The DNA of the CDR3 is TGTGCCAGCAGCCACCGAGGGGGCGGTCGTTATGGCTACACCTTC.

The chain is built from TRBV5-1 and TRBJ2-7; 11 bases align to TRBD2. Per the germline V gene, CDR1 is SGHRS and CDR2 is YFSETQ. V dropped 4 bases and J dropped 0; count of bases not matched to a gene: 3. The CDR3 loop spans 15 amino acids. CDR3: CASSQGTSGSYEQYF. In nucleotides, the CDR3 is TGCGCCAGCAGCCAGGGGACTAGCGGCTCCTACGAGCAGTACTTC.

This rearrangement joins TRBV19 to TRBJ1-5, with 9 positions matching TRBD1. Germline V CDR1 and CDR2: LNHDA, SQIVND (reference sequence). This CDR3 is 15 amino acids long. V lost 5 bases, J lost 5 bases, and 7 bases stayed unmatched. Written as DNA, the CDR3 is TGTGCCAGTAGTCCTTGGGGACAGGGCGATCAGCCCCAGCATTTT. It yields the protein CASSPWGQGDQPQHF. Supplemented by reference TRBV19 and TRBJ1-5, the full variable domain reads DGGITQSPKYLFRKEGQNVTLSCEQNLNHDAMYWYRQDPGQGLRLIYYSQIVNDFQKGDIAEGYSVSREKKESFPLTVTSAQKNPTAFYLCASSPWGQGDQPQHFGDGTRLSIL.

The chain combines TRBV30 with TRBJ1-5; no clear D gene. Germline loops: CDR1 GTSNPN, CDR2 SVGIG (reference sequence). The CDR3 contains 13 residues. Trimming took off 1 base at V and 0 bases at J, with 4 bases between the two ends. DNA for the CDR3: TGTGCCTGGAGTGGTCATAGCAATCAGCCCCAGCATTTT. It is translated as CAWSGHSNQPQHF.

J is TRBJ2-1 and V is TRBV11-2; D is unclear. In germline, CDR1 is SGHAT, CDR2 FQNNGV. With 4 bases removed from V and 8 bases from J, the gap between germline ends came to 15 bases. The CDR3 covers 14 residues. CDR3 nucleotide sequence: TGTGCCAGCAGCTCGGGTCAAGATGTGGATGAGCAGTTCTTC. Translating gives CASSSGQDVDEQFF.

The J gene is TRBJ1-3, the V gene TRBV6-1; maybe TRBD1 (6 bases). Per the germline V gene, CDR1 is MNHNS and CDR2 is SASEGT. The CDR3 has 15 residues. The V end lost 2 bases, the J end lost 4 bases, and 12 bases lay between the germline ends. CDR3 protein: CASSETRGLGNTIYF. CDR3 coding DNA: TGTGCCAGCAGTGAAACCCGGGGGCTGGGAAACACCATATATTTT.

The rearrangement joins TRBV19 to TRBJ1-2; 9 bases fit TRBD1. CDR3 length: 13 amino acids. V gave up 10 bases and J gave up 4 bases; unmatched junction bases: 7. The germline CDR1 and CDR2 sequences are LNHDA and SQIVND (reference sequence). CDR3 region: CATGQGGVYGYTF. The CDR3 DNA is TGTGCCACGGGACAGGGTGGTGTCTATGGCTACACCTTC.

The V and J genes are TRBV5-1 and TRBJ2-3; TRBD2 matches 10 bases. The germline V gene has CDR1 SGHRS and CDR2 YFSETQ. CDR3 length: 15 residues. Trimming removed 2 bases from V and 5 bases from J; junction bases left unmatched: 5. The CDR3 nucleotides read TGCGCCAGCAGCTTTCTAGCGGGAGTCCTAGATACGCAGTATTTT. It is translated as CASSFLAGVLDTQYF. Drawing the rest from reference TRBV5-1 and TRBJ2-3, the complete variable domain is KAGVTQTPRYLIKTRGQQVTLSCSPISGHRSVSWYQQTPGQGLQFLFEYFSETQRNKGNFPGRFSGRQFSNSRSEMNVSTLELGDSALYLCASSFLAGVLDTQYFGPGTRLTVL.

In its sample, this clone is medium-sized. The genes are TRBV4-1 and TRBJ2-7, with 8 bases that match TRBD2. Germline-derived CDR1 and CDR2 are MGHRA and YSYEKL. The CDR3 length is 17 residues. The junction had 15 bases not matched to a gene; V was cut back by 3 bases and J by 5 bases. The chain's CDR3 is CASSQTPPGGVKDEQYF. Written as DNA, the CDR3 is TGCGCCAGCAGCCAGACCCCCCCGGGGGGGGTTAAGGACGAGCAGTACTTC.